The 16 T cell receptor beta chains in this list originate from one sample, sequenced in a study of regulatory T cells in long-lasting Graves disease (dated by TCRdb to 2020 to 2023). The library was generated by multiplex PCR. Instrument used: Illumina HiSeq 4000. TCR beta libraries were built with iRepertoire HTBI primers and Arm-PCR amplification of CDR3 regions. The public reads were reanalyzed by TCRdb: fastp trimming at Q25, MiXCR alignment, in-frame beta chains only. CDR3 protein duplicates are merged, each entry listing the most common genes and DNA. The table for this sample lists roughly 400,000 distinct CDR3 sequences; about 20% of them were counted only once. The ten largest clones add up to 20% of the sample. The label giving this sample's time point can be read as: persistent/refractory GD, antithyroid drugs over 5 years with positive TRAb. For both TCR sequencing and RNA sequencing, RNA was extracted from PBMCs in TRIzol.

The input for sequencing was peripheral blood mononuclear cells (PBMCs), taken when the disease was refractory, from a patient treated with antithyroid drugs. These receptors all come from a female donor with Graves disease.

This clonotype was found many times. The gene calls are TRBV12-3 or TRBV12-4 and TRBJ1-1, with D possibly TRBD1 on 6 matching bases. Between the trimmed V and J ends, which lost 3 bases and 2 bases, there was a span of 19 bases. The CDR3 runs to 17 residues. CDR3 nucleotide sequence: TGTGCCAGCAGTTTTGGGGGCAGCTTAGTGTTTAACACTGAAGCTTTCTTT. Protein product: CASSFGGSLVFNTEAFF.

Points on this clonotype: A much more abundant neighbour one base away suggests this may be a read error. The rearrangement uses TRBV10-2 and TRBJ2-5, with no clear D. Trimming took 8 bases from V and 2 from J, leaving 12 bases between them. CDR1 WSHSY and CDR2 SAAADI come from the germline V gene. This CDR3 has 13 residues. This chain's CDR3 is CASGATWQETQYF. The CDR3 DNA sequence: TGCGCCAGCGGCGCAACGTGGCAAGAGACCCAGTACTTC.

This clonotype showed up many times. The rearrangement uses TRBV27 and TRBJ2-7, with 7 bases matching TRBD1. Trimming removed 4 bases from V and 0 bases from J; junction bases left unmatched: 9. Germline CDR1 reads MNHEY; CDR2 reads SMNVEV (reference sequence). The CDR3 covers 16 residues. This chain's CDR3 is CASSSAGTAASYEQYF. For the CDR3, the DNA is TGTGCCAGCAGTTCCGCCGGGACAGCAGCCTCCTACGAGCAGTACTTC.

The chain couples TRBV12-3 or TRBV12-4 to TRBJ2-1; TRBD2 matches at 8 bases. This CDR3 is 16 amino acids long. V lost 5 bases and J lost 4; bases outside the gene matches: 10. The DNA for the CDR3 is TGTGCCAGCAGTCCCGTGAGCGGGAGAAGTTACAATGAGCAGTTCTTC. This sequence encodes CASSPVSGRSYNEQFF.

This clonotype was seen many times. The rearrangement joins TRBV6-1 to TRBJ2-5, with a tentative D call TRBD1 (5 bases). CDR3 length equals 14 residues. Germline values: CDR1 MNHNS, CDR2 SASEGT. Trimming pared 6 bases from V and 1 base from J, leaving 12 bases between. CDR3 DNA: TGTGCCAGCAGCCAATTCGACAGCCAAGAGACCCAGTACTTC. Protein sequence: CASSQFDSQETQYF.

This clonotype came up a few times. Germline and junction disagree at one end, which may indicate a read error. The chain uses TRBV7-8 and TRBJ2-7; D call uncertain. Germline loops: CDR1 SGHVS, CDR2 FQNEAQ. CDR3 size: 12 residues. The CDR3 loop is CASSVTTYEQCF. For the CDR3, the DNA is TGTGCCAGCAGCGTTACTACCTACGAGCAGTGCTTC.

The chain links TRBV29-1 to TRBJ1-4; no reliable D call. Germline assignment: CDR1 SQVTM and CDR2 ANQGSEA. V was shortened by 7 bases and J by 0 bases, with 12 bases between the two germline ends. The CDR3 has 14 residues. The CDR3 loop reads CSASYGATNEKLFF. The CDR3 nucleotides read TGCAGCGCCTCATACGGTGCAACTAATGAAAAACTGTTTTTT.

This clonotype was recorded at least ten times. CDR3 residues: CASRAPTNLGYEQYF. CDR3 in DNA: TGTGCCAGCAGAGCGCCCACTAATCTGGGTTACGAGCAGTACTTC. The rearrangement joins TRBV11-2 to TRBJ2-7; D is unresolved. The germline CDR1 and CDR2 sequences are SGHAT and FQNNGV. The CDR3 consists of 15 residues. V gave up 6 bases and J gave up 4 bases, with 19 bases separating them.

The table lists this clonotype with many counts. The rearrangement joins TRBV20-1 to TRBJ2-5; possibly TRBD2 for D (5 bases). The CDR3 length is 11 residues. Germline V gene data show CDR1 as DFQATT and CDR2 as SNEGSKA (reference sequence). V was clipped by 6 bases and J by 5 bases, with 10 bases between them. CDR3 residues: CSAHGGETQYF. In DNA form, the CDR3 reads TGCAGTGCCCACGGCGGGGAGACCCAGTACTTC.

CDR3 coding DNA: TGTGCCAGCTCACCATTGGACCGCTACGAGCAGTACTTC. Translating it yields CASSPLDRYEQYF. The rearrangement links TRBV18 to TRBJ2-7; D unresolved. The germline V gene encodes CDR1 KGHSH and CDR2 LQKENI. Trimming stripped 2 bases from V and 3 bases from J, with 8 bases between. The CDR3 has 13 residues.

The chain is built from TRBV20-1 and TRBJ2-7, with 12 positions matching TRBD2. V dropped 2 bases and J dropped 7; count of bases not matched to a gene: 9. The CDR3 totals 15 residues. From germline, CDR1 is DFQATT and CDR2 SNEGSKA (reference sequence). This chain's CDR3 is CSARSRTSGRFEQYF. In DNA, the CDR3 is TGCAGTGCTAGAAGCAGAACTAGCGGGAGGTTTGAGCAGTACTTC.

This clonotype was seen ten or more times. The rearrangement links TRBV20-1 to TRBJ1-1; unclear D gene. In germline, CDR1 is DFQATT, CDR2 SNEGSKA (reference sequence). Trimming shortened V by 2 bases and J by 0 bases, and 13 bases separated the two germline ends. This CDR3 spans 15 amino acids. CDR3 sequence: CSARPRGLMNTEAFF. The CDR3 DNA is TGCAGTGCTAGACCCAGAGGGCTAATGAACACTGAAGCTTTCTTT.

The V gene is TRBV6-1, the J gene TRBJ2-7; no clear D. CDR3 length equals 12 residues. V lost 0 bases and J 6 bases, leaving 6 bases between the germline ends. In germline, CDR1 is MNHNS, CDR2 SASEGT. CDR3 loop: CASSEAQFEQYF. CDR3 DNA: TGTGCCAGCAGTGAAGCGCAATTCGAGCAGTACTTC.

This clonotype was seen a handful of times. The V call is TRBV27, the J call TRBJ1-2, with TRBD1 matching 9 bases. The junction had 6 bases not matched to a gene; V was cut back by 5 bases and J by 5 bases. The CDR3 runs 14 residues. The germline V gene has CDR1 MNHEY and CDR2 SMNVEV (reference sequence). This chain's CDR3 is CASSAGGTGYGYTF. The CDR3 region has the DNA TGTGCCAGCAGTGCGGGCGGGACAGGGTATGGCTACACCTTC.

This clonotype turned up a few times. V and J are TRBV20-1 and TRBJ2-7; 8 bases align to TRBD2. CDR1 is DFQATT, CDR2 SNEGSKA, per germline (reference sequence). The V gene end was trimmed by 1 base and the J gene end by 7 bases; junction bases not matched to a gene: 12. The CDR3 is made up of 15 amino acids. The CDR3 region is CSARVLTSGAVEQYF. The CDR3 DNA sequence: TGCAGTGCTAGAGTACTCACTAGCGGCGCAGTGGAGCAGTACTTC.

The chain combines TRBV20-1 with TRBJ2-7; D not resolved. Germline CDR1 DFQATT, CDR2 SNEGSKA (reference sequence). The length of the CDR3 is 15 residues. V shed 1 base and J shed 2 bases, with 15 bases lying between them. This CDR3 reads CSARGPTRATYEQYF. CDR3 in DNA: TGCAGTGCTAGAGGGCCCACAAGAGCGACCTACGAGCAGTACTTC.